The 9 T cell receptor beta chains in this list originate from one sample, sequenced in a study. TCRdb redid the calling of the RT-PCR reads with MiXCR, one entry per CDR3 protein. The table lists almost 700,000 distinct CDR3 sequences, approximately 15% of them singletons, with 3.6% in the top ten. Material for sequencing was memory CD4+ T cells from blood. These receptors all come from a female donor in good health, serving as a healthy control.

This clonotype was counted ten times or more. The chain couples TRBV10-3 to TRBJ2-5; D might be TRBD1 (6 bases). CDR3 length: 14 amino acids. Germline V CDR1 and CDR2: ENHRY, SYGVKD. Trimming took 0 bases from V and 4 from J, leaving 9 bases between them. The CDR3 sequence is CAISESWTAETQYF. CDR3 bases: TGTGCCATCAGTGAGTCATGGACAGCAGAGACCCAGTACTTC.

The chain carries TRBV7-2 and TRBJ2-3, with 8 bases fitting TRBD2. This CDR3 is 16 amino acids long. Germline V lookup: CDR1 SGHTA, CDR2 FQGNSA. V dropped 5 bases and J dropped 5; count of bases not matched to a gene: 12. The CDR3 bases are TGTGCCAGCAGCCTTCTGGGACTAGGGTCACAAGATACGCAGTATTTT. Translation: CASSLLGLGSQDTQYF.

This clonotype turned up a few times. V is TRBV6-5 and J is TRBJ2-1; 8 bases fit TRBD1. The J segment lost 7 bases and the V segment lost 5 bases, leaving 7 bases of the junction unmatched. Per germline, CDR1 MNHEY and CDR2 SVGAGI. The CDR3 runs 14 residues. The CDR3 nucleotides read TGTGCCAGCAGTACCCGGACAGGGATGAATGAGCAGTTCTTC. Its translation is CASSTRTGMNEQFF.

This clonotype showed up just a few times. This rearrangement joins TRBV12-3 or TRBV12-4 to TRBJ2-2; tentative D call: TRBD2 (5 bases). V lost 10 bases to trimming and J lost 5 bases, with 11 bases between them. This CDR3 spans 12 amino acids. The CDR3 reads CANRGYTGELFF. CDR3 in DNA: TGTGCCAACCGGGGATATACCGGGGAGCTGTTTTTT.

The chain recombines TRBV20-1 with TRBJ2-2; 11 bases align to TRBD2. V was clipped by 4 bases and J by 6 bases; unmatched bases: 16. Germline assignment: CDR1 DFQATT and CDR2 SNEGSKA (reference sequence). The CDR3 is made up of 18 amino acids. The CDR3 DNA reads TGCAGTGCTAAACCGGGACTAGCGGTAGGGAATCGGGCCGGGGAGCTGTTTTTT. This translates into CSAKPGLAVGNRAGELFF.

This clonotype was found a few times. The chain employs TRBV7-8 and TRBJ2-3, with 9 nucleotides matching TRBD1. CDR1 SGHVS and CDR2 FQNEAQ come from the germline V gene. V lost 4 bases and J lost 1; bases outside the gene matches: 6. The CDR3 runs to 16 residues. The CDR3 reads CASSSKRTGGTDTQYF. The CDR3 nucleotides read TGTGCCAGCAGCTCAAAACGGACAGGGGGCACAGATACGCAGTATTTT.

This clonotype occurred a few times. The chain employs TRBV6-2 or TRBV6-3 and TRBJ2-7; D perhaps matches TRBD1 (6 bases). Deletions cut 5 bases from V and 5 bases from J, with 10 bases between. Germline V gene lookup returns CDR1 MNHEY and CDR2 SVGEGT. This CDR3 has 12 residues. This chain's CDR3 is CASSEQGHEQYF. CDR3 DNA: TGTGCCAGCAGTGAACAGGGCCACGAGCAGTACTTC.

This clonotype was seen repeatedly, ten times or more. DNA for the CDR3: TGTGCCAGCAGTACGCGGACGGGGGAAGAGACCCAGTACTTC. Its translation is CASSTRTGEETQYF. V usage is TRBV5-5 and J usage is TRBJ2-5, with D maybe TRBD2 (6 bases). Trimming left V 5 bases short and J 3 bases short, with 14 bases between. The CDR3 spans 14 residues. Per germline, CDR1 SGHKS and CDR2 YYEKEE (reference sequence).

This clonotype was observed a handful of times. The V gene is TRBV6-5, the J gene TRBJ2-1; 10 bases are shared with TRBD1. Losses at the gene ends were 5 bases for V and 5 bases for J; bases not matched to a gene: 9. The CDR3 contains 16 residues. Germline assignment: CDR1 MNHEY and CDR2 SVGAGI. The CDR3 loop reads CASSKSPGQGNNEQFF. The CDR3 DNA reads TGTGCCAGCAGTAAATCCCCGGGACAGGGGAACAATGAGCAGTTCTTC.